The source of this T cell receptor beta chain is a study of T cell repertoires in cytomegalovirus infection. Across the whole study: Shared public TCR beta signatures pointed to both CMV infection and a matching HLA type.

TCRdb called the reads again in MiXCR, with one record for every CDR3 protein. Of some 270,000 distinct CDR3 sequences in the sample, about a sixth were seen once. The sequencing sample was made of CD8+ T cells from PBMCs. The receptor's source is a human donor in good health (CMV status not recorded). Some clones in this sample may be carry-over from other donors' samples.

The CDR3 loop reads CASSSWTGTGNTEAFF. The DNA of the CDR3 is TGCGCCAGCAGCTCTTGGACCGGGACAGGGAACACTGAAGCTTTCTTT. The chain couples TRBV5-1 to TRBJ1-1, with 8 nucleotides matching TRBD1. CDR1 and CDR2 (germline): SGHRS, YFSETQ. The junction had 8 bases not matched to a gene; V was cut back by 3 bases and J by 1 base. The CDR3 is made up of 16 amino acids.